Listed here is a single TCR beta chain. Source study methods: The authors estimated nucleated cell counts from reference gene primer amplification. The repertoire was sequenced with immunoSEQ multiplex PCR; TCRdb's copy has only in-frame clones and lacks some. V and J calls and clone size are those listed in that table; D and trimming were worked out from the DNA. The data show around 58,000 clones, about 88% seen once. The data originate from a study of blood T cell repertoires in COVID-19. Background on the study: From the United States, Italy and Spain came samples of acute and convalescent COVID-19. The analysed material was cDNA or gDNA that came from T cells, B-cell-depleted T cells, or PBMCs.

V lost 4 bases and J 0 bases, leaving 19 bases between the germline ends. Germline CDR1 is SGHTA and CDR2 is FQGTGA. The CDR3 sequence is 18 residues long. The J gene is TRBJ1-3, the V gene TRBV7-3, with D possibly TRBD1 on 5 matching bases. This TCR derives from a human donor in a cohort sampled during active COVID-19. Material: peripheral blood. The DNA of the CDR3 is TGTGCCAGCAGCTCCCTGGTCCAGGGCCGATCCTCTGGAAACACCATATATTTT. Its protein is CASSSLVQGRSSGNTIYF.